The clone carrying this TCR beta chain appeared a single time. Antigen specificity is unknown. Terminally differentiated effector memory CD45RA+ cells were left out of the naive CD8 fraction, which was CD45RO-negative and positively selected for CCR7. The data are from a study of shared clonotypes between healthy human individuals. General study findings and limits: The study found roughly 5% of naive CD4 clonotypes shared across several donors.

Every immunoSEQ plate was one replicate of a subset's evenly spread DNA. Clones were sequenced by immunoSEQ multiplex PCR, and TCRdb holds only the in-frame ones, with some missing. The sample holds over 2,000,000 clones, around 93% seen once. The clonotype was recovered from a man between 18 and 35 years old in good health. Some clones in this sample may be carry-over from other donors' samples. Source material: naive CD8+ T cells from PBMCs.

CDR3 nucleotides: TGCGCCAGCAGCCTGACTAGAGGCCGGCTAGCGATTGCAGATACGCAGTATTTT. It encodes CASSLTRGRLAIADTQYF. V and J are TRBV4-1 and TRBJ2-3; possibly TRBD2 for D (6 bases). The CDR3 totals 18 residues. Germline-derived CDR1 and CDR2 are MGHRA and YSYEKL. V lost 4 bases and J lost 4, with 24 bases in between.